These T cell receptor beta chains were read from a single sample in a study of T cells after yellow fever vaccination. A single record per CDR3 protein comes from TCRdb applying MiXCR to the 5' RACE reads. The repertoire consists of 250,000 to 350,000 distinct CDR3 sequences, with around 4.3% occurring once and the leading ten covering 15% to 20%. The sequences come from PBMCs, collected 15 days after the yellow fever booster vaccination. Receptors originate from a man between 18 and 29 years old who received the YFV17D yellow fever vaccine. Both conserved end residues are part of each CDR3. Each record gives: J gene, clone size, D gene, V gene, CDR3 protein, CDR3 DNA. D genes are given only for firm matches. Clone size is shown for a subset of rows, as once, few, many or a class of expanded clone.

TRBJ1-1,many,TRBD1,TRBV7-9,CASSLGYRGRTEAFF,TGTGCCAGCAGCTTAGGGTACAGGGGAAGGACTGAAGCTTTCTTT
TRBJ1-5,few,.,TRBV2,CASSKDLGNQPQHF,TGTGCCAGCAGCAAAGACCTGGGCAATCAGCCCCAGCATTTT
TRBJ2-2,.,.,TRBV6-2/TRBV6-3,CASRGQWRAAGELFF,TGTGCCAGCAGGGGCCAGTGGAGGGCCGCCGGGGAGCTGTTTTTT
TRBJ2-6,.,.,TRBV3-1,CASSQSTGANVLTF,TGTGCCAGCAGCCAAAGTACTGGGGCCAACGTCCTGACTTTC
TRBJ1-1,.,.,TRBV7-3,CASRLRGDTEAFF,TGTGCCAGCAGATTACGGGGGGACACTGAAGCTTTCTTT
TRBJ1-4,.,TRBD1,TRBV27,CASSPGTGFEKLFF,TGTGCCAGCAGTCCGGGGACAGGGTTCGAAAAACTGTTTTTT
TRBJ2-4,many,TRBD1,TRBV12-3/TRBV12-4,CASSFGTGIGGKNIQYF,TGTGCCAGCAGTTTTGGGACAGGGATAGGCGGCAAAAACATTCAGTACTTC
TRBJ2-3,many,.,TRBV6-2/TRBV6-3,CASSYGRASPSTDTQYF,TGTGCCAGCAGTTACGGGCGAGCTAGCCCCAGCACAGATACGCAGTATTTT
TRBJ2-2,few,TRBD2,TRBV20-1,CSARDQRGGGTGELFF,TGCAGTGCTAGAGATCAACGGGGCGGGGGCACCGGGGAGCTGTTTTTT
TRBJ1-6,many,.,TRBV28,CASSFIQGYGSPLHF,TGTGCCAGCAGTTTCATCCAGGGTTATGGTTCACCCCTCCACTTT
TRBJ2-2,.,.,TRBV14,CASSRRIAGGTGELFF,TGTGCCAGCAGCCGGAGGATAGCAGGGGGGACCGGGGAGCTGTTTTTT
TRBJ2-3,many,.,TRBV5-1,CASSLGARTDTQYF,TGCGCCAGCAGCTTGGGTGCCCGCACAGATACGCAGTATTTT
TRBJ1-2,few,.,TRBV6-6,CASSHLRGANYGYTF,TGTGCCAGCAGTCACCTGAGGGGCGCGAACTATGGCTACACCTTC
TRBJ2-3,many,.,TRBV9,CASSVSPPGNTQYF,TGTGCCAGCAGCGTTAGCCCCCCCGGGAATACGCAGTATTTT
TRBJ2-3,few,.,TRBV5-1,CASSQKLGDTQYF,TGCGCCAGCAGCCAAAAGCTGGGAGATACGCAGTATTTT
TRBJ1-5,few,.,TRBV5-5,CASSPERYSNQPQHF,TGTGCCAGCAGCCCGGAGAGGTATAGCAATCAGCCCCAGCATTTT
TRBJ2-5,many,TRBD1,TRBV5-5,CASSRDRSGPGETQYF,TGTGCCAGCAGCCGGGACAGGTCAGGGCCAGGGGAGACCCAGTACTTC
TRBJ2-3,few,TRBD2,TRBV29-1,CSVGKRETDTQYF,TGCAGCGTTGGAAAGCGGGAGACAGATACGCAGTATTTT
TRBJ1-2,many,.,TRBV4-2,CASSQDSQGHVGYTF,TGTGCCAGCAGCCAAGATTCTCAGGGGCACGTTGGCTACACCTTC
TRBJ2-7,.,.,TRBV7-2,CASSWGEPRTSYEQYF,TGTGCCAGCAGTTGGGGAGAGCCGCGTACCTCCTACGAGCAGTACTTC
TRBJ1-1,.,.,TRBV12-3/TRBV12-4,CASTTPGAHRTAFF,TGTGCCAGCACCACCCCCGGGGCTCACCGGACAGCTTTCTTT
TRBJ1-6,many,.,TRBV20-1,CSARAYASVGALHF,TGCAGTGCTAGAGCCTACGCCTCGGTTGGGGCCCTCCACTTT
TRBJ2-5,few,.,TRBV12-3/TRBV12-4,CASSFIGRQETQYF,TGTGCCAGCAGTTTTATAGGCCGTCAAGAGACCCAGTACTTC
TRBJ2-7,few,.,TRBV6-6,CASSYLSGVHEQYF,TGTGCCAGCAGTTACCTATCCGGGGTTCACGAGCAGTACTTC
TRBJ2-1,many,TRBD1,TRBV4-1,CASSPSGTGSTKQFF,TGCGCCAGCAGCCCTTCAGGGACAGGGTCGACGAAGCAGTTCTTC
TRBJ1-1,.,.,TRBV6-1,CASRHSGGDTEAFF,TGTGCCAGCCGCCATTCCGGGGGGGACACTGAAGCTTTCTTT
TRBJ2-3,few,.,TRBV4-1,CASSQVLDTQNTDTQYF,TGCGCCAGCAGCCAAGTCCTGGACACGCAGAATACAGATACGCAGTATTTT
TRBJ2-2,many,TRBD2,TRBV27,CASSFGLAGTRRPGELFF,TGTGCCAGCAGTTTTGGACTAGCGGGAACCCGGAGGCCCGGGGAGCTGTTTTTT
TRBJ2-1,many,TRBD1,TRBV20-1,CSARDRGQAYNEQFF,TGCAGTGCTAGAGATCGCGGACAGGCCTACAATGAGCAGTTCTTC
TRBJ2-1,many,.,TRBV30,CAWSVRGNEQFF,TGTGCCTGGAGTGTACGGGGCAATGAGCAGTTCTTC
TRBJ2-2,.,.,TRBV5-1,CASSPREVDTGELFF,TGCGCCAGCAGTCCCAGGGAGGTGGACACCGGGGAGCTGTTTTTT
TRBJ2-1,.,TRBD2,TRBV12-3/TRBV12-4,CASKAAGVYNEQFF,TGTGCCAGCAAGGCAGCGGGGGTCTACAATGAGCAGTTCTTC
TRBJ2-6,few,.,TRBV20-1,CSAYTSAGANVLTF,TGCAGTGCCTATACTTCGGCCGGGGCCAACGTCCTGACTTTC
TRBJ1-6,.,.,TRBV7-2,CASSLAAAAGRSLHF,TGTGCCAGCAGCTTAGCTGCGGCTGCCGGGAGATCCCTCCACTTT
TRBJ1-5,many,.,TRBV19,CASRDSLSRNQPQHF,TGTGCCAGTAGGGACAGCCTCAGTCGCAATCAGCCCCAGCATTTT
TRBJ2-7,many,TRBD1,TRBV29-1,CSVEDLPGGNGYEQYF,TGCAGCGTTGAAGATCTCCCAGGGGGAAATGGCTACGAGCAGTACTTC
TRBJ2-3,many,.,TRBV20-1,CSARKFGGTDTQYF,TGCAGTGCTAGAAAGTTTGGGGGCACAGATACGCAGTATTTT
TRBJ2-5,.,TRBD2,TRBV10-3,CAISSGGLVRETLYF,TGTGCCATTTCTAGCGGGGGCTTGGTAAGGGAGACCCTGTACTTC
TRBJ2-3,few,TRBD1,TRBV24-1,CATLDRGPDTQYF,TGTGCCACCCTCGACAGGGGGCCAGATACGCAGTATTTT
TRBJ1-5,many,.,TRBV2,CASSLDPGTNQPQHF,TGTGCCAGCAGTCTAGACCCGGGAACTAATCAGCCCCAGCATTTT
TRBJ1-1,many,.,TRBV6-6,CASSSNPLNTEAFF,TGTGCCAGCAGTTCCAACCCCCTGAACACTGAAGCTTTCTTT